This T cell receptor (beta chain) emerged from a study of OX40 agonist ivuxolimab in advanced cancers. The wider study: Intravenous ivuxolimab at 0.01 to 10 mg/kg was given to patients every 2 weeks. Those enrolled were 80% to 85% male, with a mean age of approximately 60 years and ages from 23 to 79. Patients assigned to dose escalation were diagnosed with hepatocellular carcinoma, melanoma, renal cell or head and neck cancer.

Study results and caveats: The authors also found low normalized T-cell clonal expansion in some nonresponders.

As to this clone: As yet, its antigen is unknown.

This CDR3 is 16 amino acids long. V lost 0 bases and J lost 5; bases outside the gene matches: 10. Germline V gene sequence: CDR1 SGHRS, CDR2 YFSETQ. The method was immunoSEQ multiplex PCR; TCRdb's version includes in-frame clones alone and lacks a portion of them. The sample lists about 80,000 clones; 85% to 95% were seen once. Material: CD4+ or CD8+ T cells sorted from blood, obtained in a trial of the OX40 agonist ivuxolimab. The sequence was collected from an adult with an advanced solid tumor such as melanoma, head and neck, liver or kidney cancer. This chain links TRBV5-1 with TRBJ2-5, with 7 bases lining up with TRBD1. The CDR3 nucleotides are TGCGCCAGCAGCTTGGAAAACTCACAGGGGTGGGAGACCCAGTACTTC. Amino acid sequence: CASSLENSQGWETQYF.